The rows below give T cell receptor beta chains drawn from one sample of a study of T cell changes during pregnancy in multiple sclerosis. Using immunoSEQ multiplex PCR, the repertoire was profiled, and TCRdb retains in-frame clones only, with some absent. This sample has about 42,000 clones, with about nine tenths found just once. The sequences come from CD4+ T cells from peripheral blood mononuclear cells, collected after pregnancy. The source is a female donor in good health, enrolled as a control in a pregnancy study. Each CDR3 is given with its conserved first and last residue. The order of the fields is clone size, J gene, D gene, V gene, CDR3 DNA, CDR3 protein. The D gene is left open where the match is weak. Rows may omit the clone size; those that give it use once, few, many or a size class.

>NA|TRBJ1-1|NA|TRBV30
TGTGCCTGGAGCCCCCCGGCAGGGCTTCGGACTGAAGCTTTCTTT
CAWSPPAGLRTEAFF
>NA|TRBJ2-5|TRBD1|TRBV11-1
TGTGCCAGCAGCTTAGCAGGACAGGGGTCGACCCAGTACTTC
CASSLAGQGSTQYF
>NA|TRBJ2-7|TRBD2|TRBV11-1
TGTGCCAGCAGCGGCGAGAAGCGGGAGAGCTCCTACGAGCAGTACTTC
CASSGEKRESSYEQYF
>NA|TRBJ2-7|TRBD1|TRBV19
TGTGCCAGTAGTATGGCGGGACAGGGGGCCTACGAGCAGTACTTC
CASSMAGQGAYEQYF
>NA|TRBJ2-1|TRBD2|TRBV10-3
TGTGCCATCAGTGAAGAGTCTAGCGGATACTCCTACAATGAGCAGTTCTTC
CAISEESSGYSYNEQFF
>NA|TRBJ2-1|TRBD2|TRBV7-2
TGTGCCAGCAGTTTTGGACTAGCGGGAGGAGCGGGGGAGCAGTTCTTC
CASSFGLAGGAGEQFF
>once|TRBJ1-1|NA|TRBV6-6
TGTGCCAGCAGTCCTTCAGGGGAAACTGAAGCTTTCTTT
CASSPSGETEAFF
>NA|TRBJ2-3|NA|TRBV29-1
TGCAGCGTTGAAGATAAGGGGACAGATACGCAGTATTTT
CSVEDKGTDTQYF
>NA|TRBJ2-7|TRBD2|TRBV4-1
TGCGCCAGCAGCCAAGGACTAGCGGGAGTCTACGAGCAGTACTTC
CASSQGLAGVYEQYF
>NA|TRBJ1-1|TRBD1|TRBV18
TGTGCCAGCTCACCGGTCCGGGACAGGGTTGTCACTGAAGCTTTCTTT
CASSPVRDRVVTEAFF
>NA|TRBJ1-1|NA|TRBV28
TGTGCCTCACAAAGTTTGACTGAAGCTTTCTTT
CASQSLTEAFF
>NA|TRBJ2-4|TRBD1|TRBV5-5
TGTGCCAGCAGCCTAGGGACAGGGGAGGGCATTCAGTACTTC
CASSLGTGEGIQYF
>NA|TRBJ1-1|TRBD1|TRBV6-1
TGTGCCAGCAGTTTTCGGACAGGGGGATGGACTGAAGCTTTCTTT
CASSFRTGGWTEAFF
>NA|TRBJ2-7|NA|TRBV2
TGTGCCAGCAGTGAAGAAAAGGGGCCCTACGAGCAGTACTTC
CASSEEKGPYEQYF
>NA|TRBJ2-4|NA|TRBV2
TGTGCCAGCAGTGAAAGAGGGATCCTAGCCAAAAACATTCAGTACTTC
CASSERGILAKNIQYF
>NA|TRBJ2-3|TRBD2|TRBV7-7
TGTGCTAGCAGCTTAGCGGGAGGAGATACGCAGTATTTT
CASSLAGGDTQYF
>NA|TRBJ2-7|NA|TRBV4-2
TGTGCCAGCAGCCAACCCACCGCGGGTTACGAGCAGTACTTC
CASSQPTAGYEQYF
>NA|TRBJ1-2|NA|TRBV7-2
TGTGCCAGCAGCTCAGGGAAAGCTAACTATGGCTACACCTTC
CASSSGKANYGYTF
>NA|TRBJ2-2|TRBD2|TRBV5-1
TGCGCCAGCGGCCTAGCGGGGGGCATCACCGGGGAGCTGTTTTTT
CASGLAGGITGELFF
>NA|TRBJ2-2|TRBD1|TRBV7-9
TGTGCCAGCAGCCGACAGGGTGGCACCGGGGAGCTGTTTTTT
CASSRQGGTGELFF
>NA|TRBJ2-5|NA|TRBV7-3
TGTGCCAGCAGCCCGGGAGCCCAGGAGGAGACCCAGTACTTC
CASSPGAQEETQYF
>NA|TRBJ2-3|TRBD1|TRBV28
TGTGCCAGCACCCAGGGGGCGCCCACAGATACGCAGTATTTT
CASTQGAPTDTQYF
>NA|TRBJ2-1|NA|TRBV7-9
TGTGCCAGCAGCTTAGCCAGCCGGACTCCCTCCTACAATGAGCAGTTCTTC
CASSLASRTPSYNEQFF
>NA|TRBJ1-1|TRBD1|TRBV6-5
TGTGCCAGCAGTTTGACAGGGGGGACTGAAGCTTTCTTT
CASSLTGGTEAFF
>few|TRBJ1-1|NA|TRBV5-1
TGCGCCAGCAGCTCCACAGCGGGGAGGGCTGAAGCTTTCTTT
CASSSTAGRAEAFF
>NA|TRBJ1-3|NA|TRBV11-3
TGTGCCAGCAGCGCCGGGGGAAACACCATATATTTT
CASSAGGNTIYF
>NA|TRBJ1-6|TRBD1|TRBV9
TGTGCCAGCAGCGTAGTCCGGGACAGGGGAAAATCACCCCTCCACTTT
CASSVVRDRGKSPLHF
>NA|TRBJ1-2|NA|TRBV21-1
TGTGCCAGCAGCACCTCGCGGGACGGCTATGGCTACACCTTC
CASSTSRDGYGYTF
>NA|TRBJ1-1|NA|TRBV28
TGTGCCAGCCGACAGTACACTGAAGCTTTCTTT
CASRQYTEAFF
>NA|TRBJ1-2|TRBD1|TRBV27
TGTGCCAGCAGTACTCGCCCGGACAGGGGGAATCGTGGCTACACCTTC
CASSTRPDRGNRGYTF
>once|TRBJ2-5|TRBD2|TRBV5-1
TGCGCCAGCAGCTGGGCGGGGGGACCGGGACAAGAGACCCAGTACTTC
CASSWAGGPGQETQYF
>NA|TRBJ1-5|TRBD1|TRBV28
TGTGCCAGCATCCCTTTCCCCAGGGGGCGCTCCGGCAATCAGCCCCAGCATTTT
CASIPFPRGRSGNQPQHF
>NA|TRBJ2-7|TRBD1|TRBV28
TGTGCCAGCAGTGAGACAGGGGCATCCTACGAGCAGTACTTC
CASSETGASYEQYF
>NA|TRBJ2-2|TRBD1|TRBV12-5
TGTGCTAGTGCCCGGACAGGGACCGGGGAGCTGTTTTTT
CASARTGTGELFF
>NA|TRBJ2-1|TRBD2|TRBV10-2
TGCGCCACGCGGACTAGCGGGGGGGCGGGTAATGAGCAGTTCTTC
CATRTSGGAGNEQFF
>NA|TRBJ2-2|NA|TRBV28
TGTGCCAGCACCAGGGCCTCAACCGGGGAGCTGTTTTTT
CASTRASTGELFF
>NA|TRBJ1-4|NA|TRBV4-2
TGTGCCAGCAGCCAAGAAGGCGGGAGGGGACGTGAAAAACTGTTTTTT
CASSQEGGRGREKLFF
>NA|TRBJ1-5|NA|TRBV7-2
TGTGCCAGCAGCGCCGACTATCAGCCCCAGCATTTT
CASSADYQPQHF
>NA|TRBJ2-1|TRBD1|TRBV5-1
TGCGCCAGCAGCCTGGGGACAGGGTACAATGAGCAGTTCTTC
CASSLGTGYNEQFF
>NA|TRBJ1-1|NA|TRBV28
TGTGCCAGCACCCTCTGGGGGCGGAACACTGAAGCTTTCTTT
CASTLWGRNTEAFF
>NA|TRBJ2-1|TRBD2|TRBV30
TGTGCCTGGAGTTTAGCGGGCTACAATGAGCAGTTCTTC
CAWSLAGYNEQFF
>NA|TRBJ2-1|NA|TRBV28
TGTGCCAGCACTCCGGGTGGCTCCTACAATGAGCAGTTCTTC
CASTPGGSYNEQFF
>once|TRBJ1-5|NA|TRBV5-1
TGCGCCAGCAGCTTCTCGGGGGGAAATCAGCCCCAGCATTTT
CASSFSGGNQPQHF
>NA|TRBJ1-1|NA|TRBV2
TGTGCCAGCAGTGATAATCAGGGGAAAGCTTTCTTT
CASSDNQGKAFF
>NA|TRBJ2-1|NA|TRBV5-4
TGTGCCAGCAGCCTCGACTGGTCCGAGCAGTTCTTC
CASSLDWSEQFF
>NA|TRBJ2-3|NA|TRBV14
TGTGCCAGCAGCCCGAGACTAGTTAGATCAGATACGCAGTATTTT
CASSPRLVRSDTQYF
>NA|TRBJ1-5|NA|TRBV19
TGTGCCAGTACCTGGGAGTACAATCAGCCCCAGCATTTT
CASTWEYNQPQHF
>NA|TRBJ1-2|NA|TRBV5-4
TGTGCCAGCAGCACCCCAGGACTGGTAGGGGGGGCGGGCTACACCTTC
CASSTPGLVGGAGYTF
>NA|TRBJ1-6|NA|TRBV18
TGTGCCAGCTCGGCGAACACAGGGTCTAGTTCACCCCTCCACTTT
CASSANTGSSSPLHF
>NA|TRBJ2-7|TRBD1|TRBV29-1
TGCAGCGTTGAAGGGGACAGTAAGAGTCTAGCCTACGGGCAGTACTTC
CSVEGDSKSLAYGQYF
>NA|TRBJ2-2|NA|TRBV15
TGTGCCACCAGCAGGTCTGAGGCGATGGAGCTGTTTTTT
CATSRSEAMELFF
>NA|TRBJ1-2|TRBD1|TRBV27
TGTGCCAGCAGTTTCCTCCCCGGGACAGGGGATGGCTACACCTTC
CASSFLPGTGDGYTF
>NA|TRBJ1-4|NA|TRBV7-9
TGTGCCAGCAGCTTAGAAAGGGGAAGTCATATCTACGAAAAACTGTTTTTT
CASSLERGSHIYEKLFF
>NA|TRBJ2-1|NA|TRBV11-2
TGTGCCAGCAGCTTTGTAGGCGGAGGGGATGAGCAGTTCTTC
CASSFVGGGDEQFF
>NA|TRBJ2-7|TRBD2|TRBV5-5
TGTGCCAGCAGCTTGGCTACTAGCGGGGGGGCCCTCGGGCAGTACTTC
CASSLATSGGALGQYF
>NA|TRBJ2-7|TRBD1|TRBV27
TGTGCCAGCACCAACAGGGGCTCCTACGAGCAGTACTTC
CASTNRGSYEQYF